This T cell receptor (beta chain) was sequenced in a study of TIL therapy for anti-PD-1-resistant metastatic lung cancer. Findings and limits, study-wide: Compared with baseline intratumoral T cells, expanded TIL cultures were more clonal and less diverse (approximately 6% vs 31%).

The time point is: pre-treatment sample, taken before nivolumab and TIL therapy. Pleural nodules or supraclavicular lymph nodes made up most of the excised metastases sampled. The CDR3 has 11 amino acids. Trimming shortened V by 6 bases and J by 9 bases, and 9 bases separated the two germline ends. Germline V lookup: CDR1 MNHEY, CDR2 SVGAGI. Sequencing used immunoSEQ v3. Survey-level samples got 1.5 million to 2 million read pairs; deep-level samples got about 4.5-6.5 million. Generated by immunoSEQ multiplex PCR, the TCRdb table keeps only in-frame clones and is missing some. The sample holds roughly 50,000 clones, less than 75% seen once. For this clone: Its antigen remains unidentified.

Sequencing used tumor tissue, obtained at baseline. The chain recombines TRBV6-5 with TRBJ2-1; D is undetermined. The TCR sequence derives from a person aged 25-85 years with non-small cell lung cancer. The CDR3 DNA is TGTGCCAGCAGCCAGTCTGGTGAGCAGTTCTTC. Its protein is CASSQSGEQFF.